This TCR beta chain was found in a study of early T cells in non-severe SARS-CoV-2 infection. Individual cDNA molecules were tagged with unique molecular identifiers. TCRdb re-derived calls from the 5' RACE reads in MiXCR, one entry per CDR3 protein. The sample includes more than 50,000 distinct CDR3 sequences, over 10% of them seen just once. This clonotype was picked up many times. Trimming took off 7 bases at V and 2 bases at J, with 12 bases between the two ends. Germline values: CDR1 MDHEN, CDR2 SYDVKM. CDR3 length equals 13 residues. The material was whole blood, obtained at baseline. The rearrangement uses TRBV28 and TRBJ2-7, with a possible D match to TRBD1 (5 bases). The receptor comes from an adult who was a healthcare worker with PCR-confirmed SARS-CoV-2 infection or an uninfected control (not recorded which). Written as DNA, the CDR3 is TGTGCCAGCACAACGACAGTCCCCTACGAGCAGTACTTC. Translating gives CASTTTVPYEQYF.